Listed below are T cell receptor beta chains from one sample, sequenced in a study of cytomegalovirus exposure and HLA in healthy donors. Method: immunoSEQ multiplex PCR; TCRdb's copy keeps in-frame clones and lacks some. The data hold roughly 160,000 clones, with roughly 85% observed a single time. The sample was PBMCs. These receptors originate from a woman between 45 and 60 years old in good health and CMV-seronegative. CDR3s include the opening cysteine and the closing phenylalanine or tryptophan.

j_call,v_call,cdr3_aa
TRBJ1-1,TRBV18,CASSQTGMKAFF
TRBJ1-5,TRBV7-2,CASSLRFVQPQHF
TRBJ1-3,TRBV7-9,CASSALQGAFGNTIYF
TRBJ1-4,TRBV4-3,CASSPREGQGSTNEKLFF
TRBJ1-2,TRBV6-5,CASSGYGAPGYGYTF
TRBJ2-7,TRBV4-1,CASSQVRGPSYEQYF
TRBJ2-1,TRBV7-9,CASSPDYPNNEQFF
TRBJ2-1,TRBV18,CASSPAWPGNGNEQFF
TRBJ2-3,TRBV4-2,CASSQDNDRVGDTQYF
TRBJ1-3,TRBV15,CATSAFRGQENTIYF
TRBJ2-2,TRBV5-1,CASSLNVGTGELFF
TRBJ1-5,TRBV5-1,CASAAFSNQPQHF
TRBJ1-1,TRBV5-5,CASSLVRDTEAFF
TRBJ1-1,TRBV7-9,CASSLEGGGVAFF
TRBJ2-1,TRBV7-8,CASSTHSGRVAYNEQFF
TRBJ2-6,TRBV15,CATSKGDRGISGANVLTF
TRBJ1-2,TRBV20-1,CSAPYNSYTF
TRBJ2-6,TRBV6-5,CASSQRDSGANVLTF
TRBJ1-2,TRBV28,CATARGGGYGYTF
TRBJ1-1,TRBV27,CASSPRTGLNEAFF
TRBJ1-6,TRBV9,CASSDSNNSPLHF
TRBJ2-7,TRBV15,CATSRAKDSSYEQYF
TRBJ1-1,TRBV18,CASSPTWGGKDTEAFF
TRBJ2-7,TRBV9,CASSVTGTANYEQYF
TRBJ1-6,TRBV14,CASSSQVLGNSPLHF
TRBJ1-6,TRBV28,CASSLRQYNSPLHF
TRBJ1-4,TRBV4-3,CASSPPGKTEKLFF
TRBJ2-5,TRBV25-1,CATGTGAFRETQYF
TRBJ2-1,TRBV7-8,CASSSGLAGGKFYNEQFF
TRBJ2-7,TRBV28,CASSLGRGYEQYF
TRBJ1-2,TRBV7-2,CASSSLQGGGYTF